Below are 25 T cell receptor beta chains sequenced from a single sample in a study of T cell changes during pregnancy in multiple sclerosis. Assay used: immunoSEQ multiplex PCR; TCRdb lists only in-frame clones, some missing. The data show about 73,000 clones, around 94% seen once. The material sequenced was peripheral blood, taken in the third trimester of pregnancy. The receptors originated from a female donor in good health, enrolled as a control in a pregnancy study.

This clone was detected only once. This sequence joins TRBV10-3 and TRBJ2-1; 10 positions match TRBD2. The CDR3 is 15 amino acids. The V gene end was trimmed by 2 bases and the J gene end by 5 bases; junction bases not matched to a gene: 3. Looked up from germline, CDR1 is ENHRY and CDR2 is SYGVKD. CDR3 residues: CAISESGGVHNEQFF. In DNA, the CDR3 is TGTGCCATCAGTGAGAGCGGGGGGGTCCACAATGAGCAGTTCTTC.

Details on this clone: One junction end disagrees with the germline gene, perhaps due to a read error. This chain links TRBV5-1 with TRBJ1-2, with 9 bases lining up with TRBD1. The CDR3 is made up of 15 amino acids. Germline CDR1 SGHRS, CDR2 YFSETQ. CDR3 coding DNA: TGCGCCAGCAGCCCGGGACAGGGACCTAACTATGGCTACGCCTTC. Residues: CASSPGQGPNYGYAF. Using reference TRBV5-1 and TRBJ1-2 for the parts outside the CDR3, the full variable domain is KAGVTQTPRYLIKTRGQQVTLSCSPISGHRSVSWYQQTPGQGLQFLFEYFSETQRNKGNFPGRFSGRQFSNSRSEMNVSTLELGDSALYLCASSPGQGPNYGYAFGSGTRLTVV.

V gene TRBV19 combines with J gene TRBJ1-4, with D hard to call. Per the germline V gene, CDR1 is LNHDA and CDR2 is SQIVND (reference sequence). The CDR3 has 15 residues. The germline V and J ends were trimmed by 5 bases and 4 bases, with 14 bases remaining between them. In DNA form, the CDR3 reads TGTGCCAGTAGTCCCCGGGGAGAGGATAATGAAAAACTGTTTTTT. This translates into CASSPRGEDNEKLFF.

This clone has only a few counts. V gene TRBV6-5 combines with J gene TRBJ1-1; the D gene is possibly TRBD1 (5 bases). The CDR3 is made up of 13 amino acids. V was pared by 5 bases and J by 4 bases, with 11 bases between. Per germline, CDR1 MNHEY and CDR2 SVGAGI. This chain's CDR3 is CASSTRVVTEAFF. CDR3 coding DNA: TGTGCCAGCAGTACCAGGGTCGTCACTGAAGCTTTCTTT.

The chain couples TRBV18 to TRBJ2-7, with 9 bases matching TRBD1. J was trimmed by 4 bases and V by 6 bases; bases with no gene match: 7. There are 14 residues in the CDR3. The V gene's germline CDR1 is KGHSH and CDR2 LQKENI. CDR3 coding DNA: TGTGCCAGCTCTCCCGGGACAGGGCCATACGAGCAGTACTTC. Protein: CASSPGTGPYEQYF.

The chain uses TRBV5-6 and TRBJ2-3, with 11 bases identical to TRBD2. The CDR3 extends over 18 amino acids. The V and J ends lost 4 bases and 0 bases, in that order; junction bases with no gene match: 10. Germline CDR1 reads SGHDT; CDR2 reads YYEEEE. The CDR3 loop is CASSRTSGGQPSTDTQYF. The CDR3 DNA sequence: TGTGCCAGCAGCCGAACTAGCGGGGGCCAACCTAGCACAGATACGCAGTATTTT.

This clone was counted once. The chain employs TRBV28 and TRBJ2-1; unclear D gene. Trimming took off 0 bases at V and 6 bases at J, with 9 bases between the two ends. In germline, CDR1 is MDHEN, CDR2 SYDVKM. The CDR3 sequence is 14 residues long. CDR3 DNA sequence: TGTGCCAGCAGTTTATGGGGCACCTCCAATGAGCAGTTCTTC. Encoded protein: CASSLWGTSNEQFF.

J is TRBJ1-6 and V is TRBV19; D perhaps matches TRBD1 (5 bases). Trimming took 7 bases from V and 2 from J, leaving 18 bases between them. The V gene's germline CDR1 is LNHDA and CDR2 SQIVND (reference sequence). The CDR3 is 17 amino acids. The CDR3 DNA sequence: TGTGCCAGTACCCCGGGGGGTCCCGGCGCCTATAATTCACCCCTCCACTTT. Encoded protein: CASTPGGPGAYNSPLHF.

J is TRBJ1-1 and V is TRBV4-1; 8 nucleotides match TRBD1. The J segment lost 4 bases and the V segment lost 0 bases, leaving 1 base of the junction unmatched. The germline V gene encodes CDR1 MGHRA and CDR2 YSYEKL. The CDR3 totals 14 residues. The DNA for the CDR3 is TGCGCCAGCAGCCAAGACAGGGGGCGCACTGAAGCTTTCTTT. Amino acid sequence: CASSQDRGRTEAFF.

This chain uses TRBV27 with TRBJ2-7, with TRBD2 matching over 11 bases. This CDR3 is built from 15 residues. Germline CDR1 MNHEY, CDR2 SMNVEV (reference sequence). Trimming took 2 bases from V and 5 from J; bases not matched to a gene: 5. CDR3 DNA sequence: TGTGCCAGCAGTTTACTAGCGGGAGGTCCAGACGAGCAGTACTTC. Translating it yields CASSLLAGGPDEQYF.

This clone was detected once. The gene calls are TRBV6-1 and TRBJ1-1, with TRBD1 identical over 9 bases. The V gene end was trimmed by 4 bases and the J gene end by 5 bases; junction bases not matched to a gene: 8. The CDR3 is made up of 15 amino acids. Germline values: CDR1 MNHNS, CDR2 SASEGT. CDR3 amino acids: CASSGRQGGYTEAFF. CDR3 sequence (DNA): TGTGCCAGCAGTGGTAGACAGGGGGGTTATACTGAAGCTTTCTTT.

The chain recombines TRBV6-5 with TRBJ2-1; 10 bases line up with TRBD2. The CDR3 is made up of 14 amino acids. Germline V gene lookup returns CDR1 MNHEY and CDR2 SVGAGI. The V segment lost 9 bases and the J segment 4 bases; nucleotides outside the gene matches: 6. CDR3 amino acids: CASWTSGTYNEQFF. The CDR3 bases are TGTGCCAGTTGGACTAGCGGAACTTACAATGAGCAGTTCTTC.

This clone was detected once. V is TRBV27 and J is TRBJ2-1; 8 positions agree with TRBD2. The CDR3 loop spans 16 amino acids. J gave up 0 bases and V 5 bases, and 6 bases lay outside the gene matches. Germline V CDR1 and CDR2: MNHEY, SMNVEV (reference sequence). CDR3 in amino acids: CASSLIAGHSYNEQFF. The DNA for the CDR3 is TGTGCCAGCAGTCTCATAGCGGGGCACTCCTACAATGAGCAGTTCTTC.

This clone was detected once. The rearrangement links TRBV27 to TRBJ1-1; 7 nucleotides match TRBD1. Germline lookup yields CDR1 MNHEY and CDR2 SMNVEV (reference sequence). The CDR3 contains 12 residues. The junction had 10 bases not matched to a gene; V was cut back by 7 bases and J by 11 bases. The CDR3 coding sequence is TGTGCCAGCATTGACAGGGTTTGGAAGGCTTTCTTT. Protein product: CASIDRVWKAFF.

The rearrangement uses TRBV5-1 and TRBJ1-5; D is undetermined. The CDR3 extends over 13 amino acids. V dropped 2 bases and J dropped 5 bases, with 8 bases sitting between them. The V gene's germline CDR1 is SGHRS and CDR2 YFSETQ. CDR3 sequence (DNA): TGCGCCAGCAGCTTTTCCGGGGATCAGCCCCAGCATTTT. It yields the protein CASSFSGDQPQHF.

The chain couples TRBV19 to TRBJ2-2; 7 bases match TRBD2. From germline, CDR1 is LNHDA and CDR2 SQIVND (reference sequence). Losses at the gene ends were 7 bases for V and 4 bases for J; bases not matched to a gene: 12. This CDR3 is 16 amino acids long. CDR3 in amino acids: CASTAGTTLGTGELFF. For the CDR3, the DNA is TGTGCCAGTACCGCGGGGACTACTCTTGGCACCGGGGAGCTGTTTTTT.

The CDR3 DNA reads TGTGCCAGCAGCCAGAGCGGGGGGTTCGCCGGGGAGCTGTTTTTT. Translation gives CASSQSGGFAGELFF. The gene calls are TRBV7-9 and TRBJ2-2; TRBD2 matches at 9 bases. Germline values: CDR1 SEHNR, CDR2 FQNEAQ (reference sequence). The CDR3 has 15 amino acids. The V and J ends lost 5 bases and 6 bases, in that order; junction bases with no gene match: 7.

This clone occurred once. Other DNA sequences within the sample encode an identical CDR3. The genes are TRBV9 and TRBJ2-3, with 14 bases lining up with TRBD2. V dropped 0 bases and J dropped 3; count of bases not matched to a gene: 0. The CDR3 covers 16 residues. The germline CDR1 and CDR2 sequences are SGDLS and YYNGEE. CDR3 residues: CASSVGLAGGTDTQYF. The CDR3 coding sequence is TGTGCCAGCAGCGTAGGACTAGCGGGGGGGACAGATACGCAGTATTTT.

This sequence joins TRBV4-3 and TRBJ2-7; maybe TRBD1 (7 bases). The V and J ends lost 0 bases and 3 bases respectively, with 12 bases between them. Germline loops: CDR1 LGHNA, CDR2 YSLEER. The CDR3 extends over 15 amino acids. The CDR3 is CASSQDAGQLYEQYF. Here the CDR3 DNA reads TGCGCCAGCAGCCAAGATGCGGGACAGCTCTACGAGCAGTACTTC.

CDR3 in DNA: TGCAGCGTTGAAGGACAGGGTTACGAGCAGTACTTC. Amino acid sequence: CSVEGQGYEQYF. The chain links TRBV29-1 to TRBJ2-7; 7 bases agree with TRBD1. V trimming: 1 base; J trimming: 4 bases; junction bases outside the gene matches: 1. The CDR3 is 12 amino acids. Germline V gene lookup returns CDR1 SQVTM and CDR2 ANQGSEA.

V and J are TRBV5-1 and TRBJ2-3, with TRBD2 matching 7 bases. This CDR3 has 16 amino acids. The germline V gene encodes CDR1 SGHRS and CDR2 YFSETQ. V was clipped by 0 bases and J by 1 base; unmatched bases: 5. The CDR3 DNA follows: TGCGCCAGCAGCTTGGGGGCGGGGGACCGCACAGATACGCAGTATTTT. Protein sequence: CASSLGAGDRTDTQYF.

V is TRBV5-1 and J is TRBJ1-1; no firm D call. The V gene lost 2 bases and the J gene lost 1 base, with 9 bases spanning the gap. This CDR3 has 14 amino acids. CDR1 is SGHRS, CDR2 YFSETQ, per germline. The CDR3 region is CASSLFDKNTEAFF. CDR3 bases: TGCGCCAGCAGCTTATTTGACAAGAACACTGAAGCTTTCTTT.

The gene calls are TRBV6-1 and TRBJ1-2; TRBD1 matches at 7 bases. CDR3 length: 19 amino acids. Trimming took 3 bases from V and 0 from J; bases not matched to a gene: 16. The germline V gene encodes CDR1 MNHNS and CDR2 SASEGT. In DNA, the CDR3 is TGTGCCAGCAGTGATAGCTATAGACAGGGAAGGGGTTCTAACTATGGCTACACCTTC. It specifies CASSDSYRQGRGSNYGYTF.

The CDR3 loop is CASSQDRGKGYTF. CDR3 sequence (DNA): TGCGCCAGCAGCCAAGATCGGGGTAAGGGCTACACCTTC. This chain uses TRBV4-1 with TRBJ1-2; D not resolved. Germline assignment: CDR1 MGHRA and CDR2 YSYEKL. V shed 0 bases and J shed 8 bases, with 10 bases lying between them. The CDR3 spans 13 residues.

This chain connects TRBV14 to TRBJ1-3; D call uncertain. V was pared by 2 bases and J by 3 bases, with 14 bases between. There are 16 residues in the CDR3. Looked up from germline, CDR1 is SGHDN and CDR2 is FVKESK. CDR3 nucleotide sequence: TGTGCCAGCAGCCAAAGTCTTCTGGGCATTGGAAACACCATATATTTT. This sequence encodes CASSQSLLGIGNTIYF.